The T cell receptor (beta chain) under discussion was sequenced for a study of cytomegalovirus exposure and HLA in healthy donors. Study as a whole: The same platform as the roughly 670 first-cohort repertoires was used for the 95 to 150 validation repertoires, a later analysis reported.

For this clone: Its antigen is not identified.

Study findings and constraints: In a later analysis, first-cohort TCR clusters were found to tend to co-occur in the 100 to 150 validation repertoires. Specificity for CMV antigens was confirmed in vitro for a few of the CMV-associated chains. According to the study, 160 or so TCR beta chains were cytomegalovirus-associated.

Repertoires were generated with immunoSEQ multiplex PCR, while TCRdb's copy carries only in-frame clones and drops some. Of about 360,000 clones listed, roughly 89% were seen once; the top ten hold under 0.95%. Trimming cost V 8 bases and J 7 bases, with 14 bases left between them. This CDR3 region has 12 residues. Germline V gene data show CDR1 as MNHEY and CDR2 as SMNVEV (reference sequence). This clonotype was obtained from a woman under 30 in good health and CMV-seronegative. What was sequenced was PBMCs. The rearrangement links TRBV27 to TRBJ1-2; no definite D call. CDR3 DNA: TGTGCCAGCCGGAACCGGGATCGTGGCTACACCTTC. It encodes CASRNRDRGYTF.